These T cell receptor beta chains were read from a single sample in a study of shared clonotypes between healthy human individuals. Sequencing was performed with immunoSEQ multiplex PCR; in TCRdb, only in-frame clones are kept and a portion is missing. The sample lists some 1,400,000 clones; roughly 96% were seen once. The specimen was naive CD4+ T cells sorted from blood. These receptors all come from a man aged 25-40 years in good health. CDR3s include the opening cysteine and the closing phenylalanine or tryptophan. D genes are given only for firm matches. A row's size may be missing; if present it is once, few, many or a size class.

TRBJ1-2,NA,TRBV28,TRBD1,TGTGCCAGCAGCCCGACAGGGGGAACGGATGGCTACACCTTC,CASSPTGGTDGYTF
TRBJ1-6,NA,TRBV18,NA,TGTGCCAGCTCAACGGGGGCGAAGGATTCACCCCTCCACTTT,CASSTGAKDSPLHF
TRBJ1-2,NA,TRBV7-2,TRBD1,TGTGCCAGCAGCTTGAGAGGGACAGGGGGCTCGATACATGGCTACACCTTC,CASSLRGTGGSIHGYTF
TRBJ1-2,NA,TRBV12-5,TRBD1,TGTGCTAGTGGTTCCCGGGACAGGGACGGCTACACCTTC,CASGSRDRDGYTF
TRBJ2-2,NA,TRBV5-1,NA,TGCGCCAGCAGCTTGGCCCCTGTTAAGGGATCGTTGACCGGGGAGCTGTTTTTT,CASSLAPVKGSLTGELFF
TRBJ2-1,NA,TRBV9,TRBD2,TGTGCCAGCAGCGGATGGACTAGCGGGAGGGGGGTTGATGAGCAGTTCTTC,CASSGWTSGRGVDEQFF
TRBJ2-1,NA,TRBV9,TRBD2,TGTGCCAGCAGCGTAGGCCTAGCGGGAGGACCCTCCTACAATGAGCAGTTCTTC,CASSVGLAGGPSYNEQFF
TRBJ2-1,NA,TRBV10-1,NA,TGCGCCAGCAGTGAGGGATTAGGACTCACCTCCTACAATGAGCAGTTCTTC,CASSEGLGLTSYNEQFF
TRBJ1-1,NA,TRBV27,NA,TGTGCCAGCAGTTTAATGGCCCGGGCAGTCGTCGGGTTCACTGAAGCTTTCTTT,CASSLMARAVVGFTEAFF
TRBJ2-1,NA,TRBV25-1,NA,TGTGCCAGCAGTGATCCGTGGGGGTCCTACAATGAGCAGTTCTTC,CASSDPWGSYNEQFF
TRBJ2-7,NA,TRBV5-1,NA,TGCGCCAGCAGCTTGGCCGGGACGTACTCCTACGAGCAGTACTTC,CASSLAGTYSYEQYF
TRBJ2-3,once,TRBV4-2,TRBD2,TGTGCCAGCAGCCAAGAACTAGCGGGATCTAGCACAGATACGCAGTATTTT,CASSQELAGSSTDTQYF
TRBJ1-4,NA,TRBV7-9,TRBD1,TGTGCCAGCAGATCGACAGGGACGGCTAATGAAAAACTGTTTTTT,CASRSTGTANEKLFF
TRBJ2-7,NA,TRBV19,NA,TGTGCCAGTAGTTTGCAGGGATCCGACGAGCAGTACTTC,CASSLQGSDEQYF
TRBJ2-6,once,TRBV25-1,NA,TGTGCCAGCACTCCTGGGACGTCCTCTGGGGCCAACGTCCTGACTTTC,CASTPGTSSGANVLTF
TRBJ2-1,NA,TRBV2,TRBD2,TGTGCCAGCAGTGGGGCCGGGACTAGCGGCGACCCGAATTACAATGAGCAGTTCTTC,CASSGAGTSGDPNYNEQFF
TRBJ2-3,NA,TRBV4-2,TRBD2,TGTGCCAGCAGCCAAGCTAGCGGCCCGAGCACAGATACGCAGTATTTT,CASSQASGPSTDTQYF
TRBJ1-5,once,TRBV5-5,NA,TGTGCCAGCAGCTTGGTCCTCTCAGATTATCCCCAGCATTTT,CASSLVLSDYPQHF
TRBJ2-1,NA,TRBV28,NA,TGTGCCAGCAGAATACAGGGCTACTCCTACAATGAGCAGTTCTTC,CASRIQGYSYNEQFF
TRBJ2-5,NA,TRBV7-7,TRBD2,TGTGCCAGCAGCCCAACGCTAGCGGGACAAGAGACCCAGTACTTC,CASSPTLAGQETQYF
TRBJ2-7,NA,TRBV6-5,NA,TGTGCCAGCAGTTATACAGGGTGGGTCAACGAGCAGTACTTC,CASSYTGWVNEQYF
TRBJ2-7,NA,TRBV6-1,TRBD2,TGTGCCAGCAAAGGGCGGGAGTGGTCCTACGAGCAGTACTTC,CASKGREWSYEQYF
TRBJ1-5,NA,TRBV28,NA,TGTGCCAGCAGGGTCGGGGGTCAGCCCCAGCATTTT,CASRVGGQPQHF
TRBJ2-3,NA,TRBV9,NA,TGTGCCAGCAGCGTAGTAGGAGCATCTACAGATACGCAGTATTTT,CASSVVGASTDTQYF
TRBJ2-1,NA,TRBV14,NA,TGTGCCAGCAGCCAAGGCTCCGGGTTGGGAGATGAGCAGTTCTTC,CASSQGSGLGDEQFF
TRBJ2-7,NA,TRBV4-2,TRBD2,TGTGCCAGCAGCCAAGTCGGGAGGGACGCCTACGAGCAGTACTTC,CASSQVGRDAYEQYF
TRBJ2-2,NA,TRBV9,TRBD2,TGTGCCAGTACCCTGGGACTAGCGGTCACCGGGGAGCTGTTTTTT,CASTLGLAVTGELFF
TRBJ2-1,NA,TRBV5-1,TRBD2,TGCGCCAGCAGCTTGGGGGCGGGAGGGCCCAATGAGCAGTTCTTC,CASSLGAGGPNEQFF
TRBJ2-4,once,TRBV18,TRBD1,TGTGCCAGCTCACCACTGGGCAGCCAGGGGGAAAACATTCAGTACTTC,CASSPLGSQGENIQYF
TRBJ1-1,NA,TRBV5-1,NA,TGCGCCAGCAGCGTCTTAGGGATGAACACTGAAGCTTTCTTT,CASSVLGMNTEAFF
TRBJ2-3,NA,TRBV5-1,NA,TGCGCCAGCAGCTTGGACAGGGCGGCAGATACGCAGTATTTT,CASSLDRAADTQYF